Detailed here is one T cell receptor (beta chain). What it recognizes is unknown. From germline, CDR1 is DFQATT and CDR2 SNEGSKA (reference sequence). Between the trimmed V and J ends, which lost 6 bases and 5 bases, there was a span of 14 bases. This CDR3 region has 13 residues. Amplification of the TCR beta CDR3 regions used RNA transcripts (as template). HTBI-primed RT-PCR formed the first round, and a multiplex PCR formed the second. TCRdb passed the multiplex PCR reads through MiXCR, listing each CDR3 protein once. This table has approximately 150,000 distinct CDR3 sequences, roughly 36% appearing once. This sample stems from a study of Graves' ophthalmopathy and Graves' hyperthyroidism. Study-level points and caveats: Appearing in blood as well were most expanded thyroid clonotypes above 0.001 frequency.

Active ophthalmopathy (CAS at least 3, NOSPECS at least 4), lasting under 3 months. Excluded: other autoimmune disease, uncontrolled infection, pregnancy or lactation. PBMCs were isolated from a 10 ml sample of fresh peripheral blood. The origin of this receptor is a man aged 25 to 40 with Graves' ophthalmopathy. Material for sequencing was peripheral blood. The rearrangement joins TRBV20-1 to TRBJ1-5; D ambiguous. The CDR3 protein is CSASALRDQPQHF. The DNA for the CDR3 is TGCAGTGCCAGCGCGTTACGCGATCAGCCCCAGCATTTT.